In this sample, the clone carrying this TCR beta chain turned up once. Trimming left V 3 bases short and J 0 bases short, with 13 bases between. Germline V gives CDR1 MDHEN, CDR2 SYDVKM. CDR3 length equals 16 residues. These data belong to a study of blood T cell repertoires in COVID-19. How the authors handled the data: For nucleated cells, counts were estimated from reference gene primer amplification. The data were produced by immunoSEQ multiplex PCR, yet TCRdb's version contains in-frame clones alone and is incomplete. D and trimming were read from the DNA, whereas the V and J calls and clone size are those reported in that table. The table records under 20,000 clones, about 86% of them present only once.

The origin of this receptor is a human donor in a cohort sampled during active COVID-19. Sequenced material: peripheral blood. This sequence joins TRBV28 and TRBJ2-3; D perhaps matches TRBD1 (5 bases). The CDR3 nucleotides read TGTGCCAGCAGTTTCAACAGGCTCTCTAGCACAGATACGCAGTATTTT. This codes for CASSFNRLSSTDTQYF. The complete variable domain, with remaining parts taken from reference TRBV28 and TRBJ2-3, reads DVKVTQSSRYLVKRTGEKVFLECVQDMDHENMFWYRQDPGLGLRLIYFSYDVKMKEKGDIPEGYSVSREKKERFSLILESASTNQTSMYLCASSFNRLSSTDTQYFGPGTRLTVL.